Given below is one T cell receptor (beta chain) in context. The repertoire was sequenced with immunoSEQ multiplex PCR; TCRdb's copy has only in-frame clones and lacks some. Found here are 110,000 or so clones, 94% of them singletons; the top ten hold more than 3%. Germline V gene sequence: CDR1 SGDLS, CDR2 YYNGEE. The V gene lost 4 bases and the J gene lost 7 bases, with 20 bases spanning the gap. The CDR3 loop spans 16 amino acids. The entry originates in a study of brain T cells in children with intractable seizures. Sequencing was limited to surgery cases with top T cell transcript signatures in brain tissue. Pre-surgery treatment included at least one anti-epileptic drug.

Material: peripheral blood, obtained at surgery. The receptor comes from a boy under three years old with hemimegalencephaly and intractable seizures. This rearrangement joins TRBV9 to TRBJ1-4, with TRBD1 as a possible D gene (6 bases). The CDR3 loop is CASSSGDRGETEKLFF. CDR3 sequence (DNA): TGTGCCAGCAGCTCAGGGGATAGGGGAGAAACTGAAAAACTGTTTTTT.